This TCR beta chain was found in a study of T cells in Graves' hyperthyroidism and ophthalmopathy. Amplified TCR beta CDR3 regions derived from RNA transcripts. The TCR CDR3 first-round RT-PCR relied on the HTBI primer set. TCRdb reprocessed the multiplex PCR reads with MiXCR, giving one entry per CDR3 protein. The sample carries 490,000 or so distinct CDR3 sequences, about 16% recorded once. This clonotype has a count of ten or more. Lactation, pregnancy, other autoimmune disease or uncontrolled infection led to exclusion of patients. For the diagnoses, clinical symptoms, serum thyroxine and TRAb, thyroid ultrasound and orbital computed tomography were used. Trimming left V 8 bases short and J 7 bases short, with 14 bases between. The CDR3 extends over 13 amino acids.

This sequence joins TRBV12-3 or TRBV12-4 and TRBJ1-4; D is perhaps TRBD1 (5 bases). Material: blood. This receptor was obtained from a woman in her thirties with Graves' ophthalmopathy. This CDR3 is CASRPRQIEKLFF. The CDR3 nucleotides read TGTGCCAGCCGGCCTCGACAGATTGAAAAACTGTTTTTT.